This T cell receptor (beta chain) comes out of a study of tumor and adjacent non-tumor tissue in lung cancer. This sample's RNA came from whole unsorted tissue. In regard to this clonotype: The junction does not match germline at one end; this may be a read error.

Three rounds of nested PCR, following a modified ARM-PCR protocol, produced the TCRbeta library. TCRdb itself ran the multiplex PCR reads through MiXCR, one entry per CDR3 protein. The sample shows roughly 75,000 distinct CDR3 sequences, about three quarters of them seen only once. The CDR3 runs to 17 residues. The germline V gene has CDR1 PRHDT and CDR2 FYEKMQ (reference sequence). The TCR originated in a woman between 45 and 60 years old with non-small cell lung cancer. Specimen: lung tumor tissue. The J gene is TRBJ2-1, the V gene TRBV13; 8 nucleotides match TRBD2. CDR3 nucleotides: TGTGCCAGCAGCCTGGGACTAGAATGGGGCTCCTACAATGAGAAGTTCTTC. It is translated as CASSLGLEWGSYNEKFF.